Listed below are T cell receptor beta chains from one sample, sequenced in a study of control samples from healthy donors and cancer patients. Method: immunoSEQ multiplex PCR; TCRdb's copy keeps in-frame clones and lacks some. The data show about 130,000 clones, roughly 87% seen once. Source material: blood. These receptors came from a man younger than 35 in good health. CDR3s include the opening cysteine and the closing phenylalanine or tryptophan. A D gene is named only where the DNA matches it firmly. Part of the rows lack a size; the others show once, few, many or a class for expanded clones.

- once TRBJ2-3 TRBV6-5 CASSLDSRADTQYF TGTGCCAGCAGTCTTGACAGCCGCGCAGATACGCAGTATTTT
TRBD2 - TRBJ2-1 TRBV5-1 CASSTPGLAGHNEQFF TGCGCCAGCAGCACTCCGGGACTAGCGGGGCACAATGAGCAGTTCTTC
- - TRBJ1-5 TRBV30 CAWTPPAGANQPQHF TGTGCCTGGACCCCCCCGGCAGGTGCCAATCAGCCCCAGCATTTT
- - TRBJ2-7 TRBV7-8 CASSRTVSYEQYF TGTGCCAGCAGCCGGACAGTCTCCTACGAGCAGTACTTC
- - TRBJ2-7 TRBV11-2 CASRPPVSTSSYEQYF TGTGCCAGCAGGCCTCCAGTCAGTACCAGCTCCTACGAGCAGTACTTC
- few TRBJ1-5 TRBV25-1 CASSDWGSNQPQHF TGTGCCAGCAGTGACTGGGGTAGCAATCAGCCCCAGCATTTT
TRBD1 - TRBJ1-2 TRBV19 CASSAGGVGGYTF TGTGCCAGTAGCGCAGGGGGCGTTGGGGGCTACACCTTC
- - TRBJ1-3 TRBV28 CASSFRQAGNTIYF TGTGCCAGCAGTTTCAGGCAGGCTGGAAACACCATATATTTT
TRBD1 once TRBJ1-4 TRBV7-2 CASSLGQGVNEKLFF TGTGCCAGCAGCCTAGGACAGGGAGTTAATGAAAAACTGTTTTTT
- - TRBJ2-1 TRBV11-3 CASSLGGGGNEQFF TGTGCCAGCAGCTTAGGCGGAGGGGGCAATGAGCAGTTCTTC
- - TRBJ1-1 TRBV2 CASPHELSGTARTKDFYTEAFF TGTGCCAGCCCCCACGAACTATCCGGGACCGCGCGCACCAAGGACTTTTACACTGAAGCTTTCTTT
TRBD1 - TRBJ2-2 TRBV18 CASSAGGLNTGELFF TGTGCCAGCTCAGCAGGGGGCTTAAACACCGGGGAGCTGTTTTTT
- - TRBJ1-5 TRBV24-1 CATSDTRDLNQPQHF TGTGCCACCAGTGATACCCGGGACCTCAATCAGCCCCAGCATTTT
TRBD2 - TRBJ2-1 TRBV28 CASSGWVAGARVEQFF TGTGCCAGCAGTGGATGGGTAGCGGGAGCCCGTGTTGAGCAGTTCTTC
TRBD1 - TRBJ1-2 TRBV5-4 CASSTLRDSYGYTF TGTGCCAGCAGCACCCTGCGGGACAGCTATGGCTACACCTTC
- - TRBJ1-2 TRBV29-1 CSVAAGLSYGYTF TGCAGCGTTGCCGCGGGACTGTCGTATGGCTACACCTTC
TRBD1 - TRBJ2-1 TRBV10-3 CAISETGTGGWAGSYNEQFF TGTGCCATCAGTGAGACCGGGACAGGTGGGTGGGCGGGCTCCTACAATGAGCAGTTCTTC
TRBD1 - TRBJ2-7 TRBV7-9 CASSRIAGTGEDKQYF TGTGCCAGCAGCCGAATTGCCGGGACAGGGGAGGATAAGCAGTACTTC
- - TRBJ2-5 TRBV6-5 CASTFGRAGQETQYF TGTGCCAGCACCTTCGGGCGGGCAGGACAAGAGACCCAGTACTTC
- - TRBJ1-1 TRBV7-9 CASSLKGGPEAFF TGTGCCAGCAGCTTAAAAGGGGGTCCTGAAGCTTTCTTT
- - TRBJ1-6 TRBV27 CASSPWTALISNSPLHF TGTGCCAGCAGTCCCTGGACCGCTTTGATTTCTAATTCACCCCTCCACTTT
- - TRBJ1-6 TRBV15 CATSRSRPGTTNSPLHF TGTGCCACCAGCAGATCGAGGCCCGGGACAACGAATTCACCCCTCCACTTT
- - TRBJ2-7 TRBV6-6 CASSYLGVYEQYF TGTGCCAGCAGTTATTTGGGGGTTTACGAGCAGTACTTC
TRBD1 once TRBJ2-7 TRBV6-5 CASSPGTGGEQYF TGTGCCAGCAGCCCCGGGACAGGGGGTGAGCAGTACTTC
- - TRBJ2-5 TRBV5-4 CASSRYREETQYF TGTGCCAGCAGCCGCTATAGGGAAGAGACCCAGTACTTC
- - TRBJ1-1 TRBV4-1 CASSQTPGDTEAFF TGCGCCAGCAGCCAAACCCCAGGGGATACTGAAGCTTTCTTT
- few TRBJ1-2 TRBV10-2 CASSDSVQHYGYTF TGCGCCAGCAGTGATTCAGTACAGCACTATGGCTACACCTTC
- - TRBJ2-2 TRBV6-2/TRBV6-3 CASSYSYMNTGELFF TGTGCCAGCAGTTACTCGTACATGAACACCGGGGAGCTGTTTTTT
TRBD2 - TRBJ2-7 TRBV19 CASSISGSSYEQYF TGTGCCAGTAGTATCAGCGGGAGCTCCTACGAGCAGTACTTC
- - TRBJ2-1 TRBV7-2 CASSLDSTYNEQFF TGTGCCAGCAGCCTTGACAGTACCTACAATGAGCAGTTCTTC
- - TRBJ1-1 TRBV7-9 CASSWNQGLTEAFF TGTGCCAGCAGCTGGAATCAGGGTCTCACTGAAGCTTTCTTT
- - TRBJ1-6 TRBV4-3 CASSQEGRVSSPLHF TGCGCCAGCAGCCAAGAGGGGAGGGTAAGCTCACCCCTCCACTTT
TRBD1 - TRBJ1-2 TRBV11-2 CASSRVDRGLDNGYTF TGTGCCAGCAGCCGAGTCGACAGGGGTCTTGACAACGGCTACACCTTC
TRBD1 - TRBJ1-2 TRBV30 CAWRPGQGALGYTF TGTGCCTGGAGACCGGGACAGGGGGCTCTTGGCTACACCTTC
- - TRBJ1-2 TRBV4-1 CASRFQGSENYGYTF TGCGCCAGCAGATTTCAGGGGTCGGAGAACTATGGCTACACCTTC
TRBD2 - TRBJ2-5 TRBV3-1/TRBV3-2 CASSLRTSGSGETQYF TGTGCCAGCAGCCTTCGGACTAGCGGGAGCGGAGAGACCCAGTACTTC
- - TRBJ2-7 TRBV18 CASSPTEREQYF TGTGCCAGCTCACCAACGGAGCGCGAGCAGTACTTC
- - TRBJ1-1 TRBV30 CAWTLQKTGQAFF TGTGCCTGGACCCTACAAAAGACGGGACAAGCTTTCTTT
TRBD2 - TRBJ2-7 TRBV7-8 CASTSSGTFSYEQYF TGTGCCAGCACCTCTAGCGGGACCTTCTCCTACGAGCAGTACTTC
TRBD1 - TRBJ2-1 TRBV7-9 CASSFGQGARKYNEQFF TGTGCCAGCAGCTTCGGACAGGGGGCGAGAAAATACAATGAGCAGTTCTTC
- - TRBJ1-1 TRBV19 CASSTVGSGNTEAFF TGTGCCAGTAGTACAGTAGGGTCGGGGAACACTGAAGCTTTCTTT
- - TRBJ1-5 TRBV12-3/TRBV12-4 CASSPGRNQPQHF TGTGCCAGCAGCCCAGGGAGGAATCAGCCCCAGCATTTT
- - TRBJ2-1 TRBV25-1 CASRTTSSSYNEQFF TGTGCCAGCAGAACGACTTCGAGCTCCTACAATGAGCAGTTCTTC
- - TRBJ2-1 TRBV28 CASNPLGGTRQFF TGTGCCAGCAACCCTTTAGGCGGGACTCGGCAGTTCTTC
- few TRBJ1-2 TRBV5-1 CASSLTTGSPNYGYTF TGCGCCAGCAGCTTAACTACGGGGAGCCCTAACTATGGCTACACCTTC